This T cell receptor (beta chain) stems from a study of PD-L1 blockade in urothelial cancer. Study at large: Blood underwent analysis 3 weeks (second dose) and 6 weeks after treatment began. Study results and limitations: Having blood TCR clonality under the median before treatment predicted better survival.

The CDR3 sequence is 15 residues long. CDR1 and CDR2 (germline): SGHAT, FQNNGV. The V and J ends lost 5 bases and 12 bases, in that order; junction bases with no gene match: 11. The time point here: pretreatment peripheral blood. Assay: immunoSEQ multiplex PCR; the TCRdb copy retains only in-frame clones and omits some. This table has tens of thousands of clones, roughly 90% appearing once. As regards this clone: Its cognate antigen is unknown.

Specimen: PBMCs, collected around atezolizumab (anti-PD-L1) treatment. The sequence was collected from a woman over 75 with urothelial cancer. The gene calls are TRBV11-2 and TRBJ2-1; 12 nucleotides match TRBD2. This chain's CDR3 is CASSLGGTSGRTQFF. The CDR3 DNA follows: TGTGCCAGCAGCCTAGGTGGTACTAGCGGGAGGACGCAGTTCTTC.